Below, one TCR beta chain is given with its context. This sample is drawn from a study of T cell changes during pregnancy in multiple sclerosis. Produced via immunoSEQ multiplex PCR; TCRdb's table is partial and in-frame only. The sample has about 40,000 clones; roughly nine tenths are singletons. The sequence was collected from a female donor with multiple sclerosis, enrolled in a pregnancy study. Material: CD4+ T cells from peripheral blood mononuclear cells, obtained in the first trimester of pregnancy.

The CDR3 DNA follows: TGTGCCAGTAGTTGGAGTGGCACAGATACGCAGTATTTT. It codes for CASSWSGTDTQYF. This chain joins TRBV19 and TRBJ2-3, with unresolved D. Per the germline V gene, CDR1 is LNHDA and CDR2 is SQIVND (reference sequence). Trimming took off 5 bases at V and 1 base at J, with 7 bases between the two ends. This CDR3 is 13 amino acids long.